The 12 T cell receptor beta chains listed next were all sequenced from one sample in a study of CD8+ T cells in alopecia areata. As to treatment: oral pan-JAK inhibitor, 5-10 mg twice daily. Investigators isolated RNA and reverse transcribed it into cDNA to act as the sequencing template. Assay: immunoSEQ multiplex PCR; the TCRdb copy retains only in-frame clones and omits some. Altogether roughly 92,000 clones are present, around 71% being singletons, with the ten largest covering roughly 17%. This sample comprised CD8+ T cells sorted from blood, obtained around week 46, from a patient treated with tofacitinib. The receptors stem from a human donor with alopecia areata.

This rearrangement joins TRBV29-1 to TRBJ1-2, with D perhaps TRBD1 (5 bases). Germline-derived CDR1 and CDR2 are SQVTM and ANQGSEA. Trimming removed 4 bases from V and 4 bases from J, with 13 bases in between. CDR3 size: 13 residues. This CDR3 is CSVVGGGVYGYTF. The CDR3 bases are TGCAGCGTTGTTGGGGGGGGAGTCTATGGCTACACCTTC.

The chain carries TRBV27 and TRBJ2-1, with TRBD2 matching 11 bases. Germline values: CDR1 MNHEY, CDR2 SMNVEV (reference sequence). The V segment lost 5 bases and the J segment 4 bases; nucleotides outside the gene matches: 7. The CDR3 length is 16 residues. CDR3 residues: CASSLLSSGGYNEQFF. Here the CDR3 DNA reads TGTGCCAGCAGTCTCTTATCTAGCGGGGGGTACAATGAGCAGTTCTTC.

This rearrangement joins TRBV19 to TRBJ1-2; 9 bases line up with TRBD1. V shed 5 bases, J shed 8 bases, and the junction held 9 bases outside the gene matches. CDR3 length: 14 residues. CDR1 LNHDA and CDR2 SQIVND come from the germline V gene (reference sequence). The CDR3 reads CASSQERDRDGYTF. The CDR3 nucleotides read TGTGCCAGTAGTCAGGAACGGGACAGGGACGGCTACACCTTC.

The chain joins TRBV7-2 to TRBJ2-1; 12 positions match TRBD2. After removal of 5 bases from V and 4 bases from J, the junction contained 3 bases not matched to a gene. This CDR3 has 15 amino acids. Germline CDR1 reads SGHTA; CDR2 reads FQGNSA. Written as DNA, the CDR3 is TGTGCCAGCAGCCAAGGACTAGCGGGGTACAATGAGCAGTTCTTC. Translation gives CASSQGLAGYNEQFF.

This chain uses TRBV30 with TRBJ2-1; TRBD1 matches at 7 bases. Germline V gene lookup returns CDR1 GTSNPN and CDR2 SVGIG (reference sequence). The CDR3 runs 13 residues. With V trimmed by 2 bases and J by 9 bases, 7 bases remained unmatched. In DNA, the CDR3 is TGTGCCTGGAGTTGGGACAGAGGGAGTGAGCAGTTCTTC. It codes for CAWSWDRGSEQFF. Together with reference TRBV30 and TRBJ2-1, the CDR3 gives the full variable domain: SQTIHQWPATLVQPVGSPLSLECTVEGTSNPNLYWYRQAAGRGLQLLFYSVGIGQISSEVPQNLSASRPQDRQFILSSKKLLLSDSGFYLCAWSWDRGSEQFFGPGTRLTVL.

This sequence joins TRBV29-1 and TRBJ2-7; TRBD2 is a possible D gene (6 bases). This CDR3 is 14 amino acids long. V dropped 6 bases and J dropped 2 bases, with 17 bases sitting between them. CDR1 and CDR2 from the germline V gene are SQVTM and ANQGSEA. CDR3: CSVGTRDGTYEQYF. DNA for the CDR3: TGCAGCGTCGGTACGCGGGACGGGACCTACGAGCAGTACTTC.

The chain combines TRBV10-1 with TRBJ2-5, with D perhaps matching TRBD1 (6 bases). Germline V gene data show CDR1 as WNHNN and CDR2 as SYGVQD (reference sequence). This CDR3 contains 15 residues. Trimming took 1 base from V and 5 from J, leaving 14 bases between them. CDR3: CASSEFPGESETQYF. The DNA for the CDR3 is TGCGCCAGCAGTGAGTTTCCAGGGGAGTCGGAGACCCAGTACTTC.

V is TRBV7-3 and J is TRBJ1-1; 9 bases align to TRBD1. There are 18 residues in the CDR3. V shed 4 bases and J 4 bases; nucleotides not matched to a gene: 16. Germline CDR1 and CDR2: SGHTA and FQGTGA. CDR3 sequence reads: CASSSLPVPGQGATEAFF. CDR3 DNA: TGTGCCAGCAGCTCCTTACCCGTTCCGGGACAGGGTGCCACTGAAGCTTTCTTT.

V is TRBV5-6 and J is TRBJ2-7; D is perhaps TRBD1 or TRBD2 (6 bases each). The germline CDR1 and CDR2 sequences are SGHDT and YYEEEE. The CDR3 covers 16 residues. Trimming left V 3 bases short and J 0 bases short, with 16 bases between. CDR3 nucleotide sequence: TGTGCCAGCAGCTCGGTTGGTGGGGGGCCCTCCTACGAGCAGTACTTC. It specifies CASSSVGGGPSYEQYF. The variable domain in full, completed from reference TRBV5-6 and TRBJ2-7, reads DAGVTQSPTHLIKTRGQQVTLRCSPKSGHDTVSWYQQALGQGPQFIFQYYEEEERQRGNFPDRFSGHQFPNYSSELNVNALLLGDSALYLCASSSVGGGPSYEQYFGPGTRLTVT.

The CDR3 nucleotides read TGTGCCGTGGCCCCCAACACGAACTCCTACGAGCAGTACTTC. Translation gives CAVAPNTNSYEQYF. The chain links TRBV19 to TRBJ2-7; D not certain. Looked up from germline, CDR1 is LNHDA and CDR2 is SQIVND (reference sequence). Trimming cost V 11 bases and J 0 bases, with 17 bases left between them. The CDR3 runs to 14 residues.

DNA of the CDR3: TGTGCCAGCACACTGGGACCGGCGGAGACCCAGTACTTC. It is translated as CASTLGPAETQYF. The chain combines TRBV5-6 with TRBJ2-5, with D perhaps matching TRBD1 or TRBD2 (5 bases each). The germline CDR1 and CDR2 sequences are SGHDT and YYEEEE. The V end was cut by 6 bases, the J end by 5 bases, with 14 bases between. CDR3 size: 13 residues.

V usage is TRBV19 and J usage is TRBJ2-7; either TRBD1 or TRBD2 may fit D (6 bases each). CDR3 length equals 14 residues. Germline CDR1 LNHDA, CDR2 SQIVND (reference sequence). V lost 4 bases and J lost 4, with 14 bases in between. CDR3 region: CASSTKGGRYEQYF. For the CDR3, the DNA is TGTGCCAGTAGTACGAAGGGGGGCCGGTACGAGCAGTACTTC.